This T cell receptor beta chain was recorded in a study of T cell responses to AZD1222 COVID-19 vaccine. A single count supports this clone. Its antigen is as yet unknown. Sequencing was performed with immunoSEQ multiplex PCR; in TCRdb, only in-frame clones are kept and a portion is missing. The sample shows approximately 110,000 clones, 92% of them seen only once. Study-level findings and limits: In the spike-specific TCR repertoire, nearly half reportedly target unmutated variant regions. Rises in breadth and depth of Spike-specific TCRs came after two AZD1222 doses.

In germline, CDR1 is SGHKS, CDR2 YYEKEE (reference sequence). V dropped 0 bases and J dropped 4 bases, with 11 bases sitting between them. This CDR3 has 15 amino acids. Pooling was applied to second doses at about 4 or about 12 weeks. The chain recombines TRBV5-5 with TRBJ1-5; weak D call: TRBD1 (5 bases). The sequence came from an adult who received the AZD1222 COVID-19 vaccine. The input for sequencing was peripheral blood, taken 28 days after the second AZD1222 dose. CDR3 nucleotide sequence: TGTGCCAGCAGCTTGGCGGGGGGTCGAAATCAGCCCCAGCATTTT. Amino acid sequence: CASSLAGGRNQPQHF.